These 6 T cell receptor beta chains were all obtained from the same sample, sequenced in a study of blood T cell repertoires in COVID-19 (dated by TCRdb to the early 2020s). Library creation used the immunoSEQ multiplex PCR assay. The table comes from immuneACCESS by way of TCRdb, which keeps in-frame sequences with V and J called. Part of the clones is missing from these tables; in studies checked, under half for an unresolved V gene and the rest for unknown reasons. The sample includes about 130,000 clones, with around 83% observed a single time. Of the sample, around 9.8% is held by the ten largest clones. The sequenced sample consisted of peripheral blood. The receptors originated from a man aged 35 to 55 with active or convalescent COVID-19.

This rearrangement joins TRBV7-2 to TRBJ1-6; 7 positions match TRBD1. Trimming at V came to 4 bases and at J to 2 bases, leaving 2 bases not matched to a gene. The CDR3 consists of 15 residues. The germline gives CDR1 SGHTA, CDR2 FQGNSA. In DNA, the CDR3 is TGTGCCAGCAGCTCGGGGACAGCCTATAATTCACCCCTCCACTTT. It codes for CASSSGTAYNSPLHF.

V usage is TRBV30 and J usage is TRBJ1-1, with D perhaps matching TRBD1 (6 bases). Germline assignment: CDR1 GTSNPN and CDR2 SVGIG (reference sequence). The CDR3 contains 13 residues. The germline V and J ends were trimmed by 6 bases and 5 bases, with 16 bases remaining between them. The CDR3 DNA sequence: TGTGCCTGCAGGCTGGGGGCGAGGACTGAAGCTTTCTTT. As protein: CACRLGARTEAFF.

The CDR3 protein is CASSPSGSDTQYF. CDR3 nucleotides: TGTGCCAGCAGCCCTAGTGGTTCAGATACGCAGTATTTT. The rearrangement links TRBV3-1 (or the pseudogene TRBV3-2) to TRBJ2-3; D remains unclear. Germline values: CDR1 LGHDT, CDR2 YNNKEL (reference sequence). The CDR3 runs to 13 residues. V lost 4 bases and J lost 4, with 9 bases in between.

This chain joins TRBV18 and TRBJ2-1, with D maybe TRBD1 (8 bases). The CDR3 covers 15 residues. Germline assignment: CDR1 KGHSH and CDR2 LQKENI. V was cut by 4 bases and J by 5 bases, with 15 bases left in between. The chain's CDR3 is CASSLLQGGHNEQFF. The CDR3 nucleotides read TGTGCCAGCTCACTGTTACAGGGGGGGCACAATGAGCAGTTCTTC.

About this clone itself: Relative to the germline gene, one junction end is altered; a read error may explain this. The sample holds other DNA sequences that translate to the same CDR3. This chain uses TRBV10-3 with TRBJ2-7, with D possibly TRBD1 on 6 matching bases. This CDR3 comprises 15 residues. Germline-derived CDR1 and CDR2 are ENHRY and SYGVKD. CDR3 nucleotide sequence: TGCGCCATCAGTGAGTCCCTTGGGGGCAGCTACGAGCAGTACTTC. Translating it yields CAISESLGGSYEQYF.

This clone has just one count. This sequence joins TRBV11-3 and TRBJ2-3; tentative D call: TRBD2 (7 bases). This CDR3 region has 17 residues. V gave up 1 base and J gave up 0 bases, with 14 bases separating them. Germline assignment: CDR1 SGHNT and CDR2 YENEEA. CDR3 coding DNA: TGTGCCAGCAGCTTAGCCTTGGGGGGGGCTAGCACAGATACGCAGTATTTT. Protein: CASSLALGGASTDTQYF.